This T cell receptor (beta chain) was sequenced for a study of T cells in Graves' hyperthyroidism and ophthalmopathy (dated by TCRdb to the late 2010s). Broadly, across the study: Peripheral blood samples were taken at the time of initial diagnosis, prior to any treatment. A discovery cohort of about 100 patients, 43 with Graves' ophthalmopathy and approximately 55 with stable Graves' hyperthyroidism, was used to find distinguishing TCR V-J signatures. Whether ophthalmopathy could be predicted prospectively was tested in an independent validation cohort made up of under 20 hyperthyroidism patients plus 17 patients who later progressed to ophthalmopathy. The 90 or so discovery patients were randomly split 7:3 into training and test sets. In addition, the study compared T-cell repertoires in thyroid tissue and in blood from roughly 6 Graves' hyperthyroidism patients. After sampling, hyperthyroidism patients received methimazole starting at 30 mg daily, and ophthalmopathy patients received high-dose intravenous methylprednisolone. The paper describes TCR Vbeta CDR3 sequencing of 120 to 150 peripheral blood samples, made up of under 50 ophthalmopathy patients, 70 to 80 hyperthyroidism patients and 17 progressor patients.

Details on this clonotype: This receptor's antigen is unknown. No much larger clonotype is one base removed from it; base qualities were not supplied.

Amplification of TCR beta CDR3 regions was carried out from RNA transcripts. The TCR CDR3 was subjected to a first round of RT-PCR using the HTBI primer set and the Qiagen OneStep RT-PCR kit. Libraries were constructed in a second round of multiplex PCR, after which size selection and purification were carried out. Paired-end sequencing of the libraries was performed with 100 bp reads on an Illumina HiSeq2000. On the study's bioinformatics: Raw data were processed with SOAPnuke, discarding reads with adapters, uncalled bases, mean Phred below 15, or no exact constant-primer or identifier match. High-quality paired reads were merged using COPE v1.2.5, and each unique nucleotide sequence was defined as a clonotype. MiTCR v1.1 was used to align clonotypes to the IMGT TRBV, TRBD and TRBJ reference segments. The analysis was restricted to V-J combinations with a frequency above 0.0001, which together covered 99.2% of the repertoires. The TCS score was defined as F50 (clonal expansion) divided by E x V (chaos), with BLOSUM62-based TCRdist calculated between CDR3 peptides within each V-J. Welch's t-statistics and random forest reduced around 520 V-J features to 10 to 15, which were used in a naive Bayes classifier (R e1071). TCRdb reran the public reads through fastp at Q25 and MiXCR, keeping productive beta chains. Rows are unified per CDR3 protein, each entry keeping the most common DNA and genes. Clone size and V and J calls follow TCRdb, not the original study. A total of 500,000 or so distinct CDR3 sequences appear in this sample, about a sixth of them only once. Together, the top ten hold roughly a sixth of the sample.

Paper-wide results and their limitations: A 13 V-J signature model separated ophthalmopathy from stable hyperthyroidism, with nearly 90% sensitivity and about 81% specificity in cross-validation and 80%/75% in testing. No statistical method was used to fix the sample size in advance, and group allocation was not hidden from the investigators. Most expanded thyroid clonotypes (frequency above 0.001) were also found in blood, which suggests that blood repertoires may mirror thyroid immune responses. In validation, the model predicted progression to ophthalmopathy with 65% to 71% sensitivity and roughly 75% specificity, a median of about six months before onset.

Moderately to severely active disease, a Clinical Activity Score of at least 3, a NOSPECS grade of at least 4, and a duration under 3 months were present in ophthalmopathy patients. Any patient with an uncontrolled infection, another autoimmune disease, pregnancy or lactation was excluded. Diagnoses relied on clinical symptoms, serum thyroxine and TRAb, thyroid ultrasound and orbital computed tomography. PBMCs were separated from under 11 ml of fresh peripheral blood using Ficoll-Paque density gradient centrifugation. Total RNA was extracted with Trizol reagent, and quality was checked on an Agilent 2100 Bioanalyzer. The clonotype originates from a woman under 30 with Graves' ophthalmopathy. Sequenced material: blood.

For the CDR3, the sequence is CASRSRDLGETQYF. The nucleotide sequence reads as follows: TGTGCCAGCAGGTCCAGGGATCTGGGGGAGACCCAGTACTTC. The V and J genes are TRBV14 and TRBJ2-5; the D gene is possibly TRBD1, with 5 bases matching. The CDR3, cysteine through phenylalanine, is 14 amino acids long. Only CDR3 DNA remains: 42 bases, in frame from the first base. The CDR1 and CDR2 encoded by the germline V gene are SGHDN and FVKESK. Deletion took 6 bases off V and 5 bases off J, with a span of 16 bases between the germline ends.